The T cell receptor (beta chain) under discussion was sequenced for a study of shared clonotypes between healthy human individuals. Repertoires were generated with immunoSEQ multiplex PCR, while TCRdb's copy carries only in-frame clones and drops some. Of millions of clones in the sample, about 95% were seen once. Per the germline V gene, CDR1 is MDHEN and CDR2 is SYDVKM. The CDR3 contains 13 residues. Trimming took 8 bases from V and 5 from J; bases not matched to a gene: 8. CD8 cells classed as naive were CD45RO-negative and positively selected for CCR7, excluding terminally differentiated effector memory CD45RA+ cells.

The gene calls are TRBV28 and TRBJ1-2; 7 bases are shared with TRBD1. The sequence was collected from a man between 18 and 29 years old in good health. Input material: naive CD8+ T cells sorted from blood. CDR3 sequence: CASRQGRVYGYTF. Here the CDR3 DNA reads TGTGCCAGCCGACAGGGAAGGGTATATGGCTACACCTTC.